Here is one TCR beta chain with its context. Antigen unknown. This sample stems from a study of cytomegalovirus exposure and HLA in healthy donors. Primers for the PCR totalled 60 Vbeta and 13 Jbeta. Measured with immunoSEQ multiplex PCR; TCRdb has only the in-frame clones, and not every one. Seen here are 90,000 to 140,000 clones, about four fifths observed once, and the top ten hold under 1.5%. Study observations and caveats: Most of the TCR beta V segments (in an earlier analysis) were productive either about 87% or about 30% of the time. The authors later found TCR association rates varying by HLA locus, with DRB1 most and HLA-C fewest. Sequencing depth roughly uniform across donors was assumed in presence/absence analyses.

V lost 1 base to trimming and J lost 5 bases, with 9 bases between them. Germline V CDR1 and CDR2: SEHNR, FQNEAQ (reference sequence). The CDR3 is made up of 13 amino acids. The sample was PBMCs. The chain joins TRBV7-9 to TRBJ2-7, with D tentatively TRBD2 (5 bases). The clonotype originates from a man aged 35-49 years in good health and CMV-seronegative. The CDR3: CASSLGAGNEQYF. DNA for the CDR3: TGTGCCAGCAGCTTAGGGGCGGGCAACGAGCAGTACTTC.